Listed below are T cell receptor beta chains from one sample, sequenced in a study of OX40 agonist ivuxolimab in advanced cancers. Using immunoSEQ multiplex PCR, the repertoire was profiled, and TCRdb retains in-frame clones only, with some absent. Of 45,000 to 65,000 clones in the sample, around nine tenths are singletons; the top ten hold 6.9%. The source was CD4+ or CD8+ T cells sorted from blood, collected in a trial of the OX40 agonist ivuxolimab. The receptor source for this set is an adult with an advanced solid tumor such as melanoma, head and neck, liver or kidney cancer. CDR3s include the opening cysteine and the closing phenylalanine or tryptophan. The D gene is left open where the match is weak. Clone size is shown for a subset of rows, as once, few, many or a class of expanded clone.

size	D	J	V	CDR3	DNA
-	-	TRBJ2-6	TRBV15	CATRGSGANVLTF	TGTGCCACCAGGGGGTCTGGGGCCAACGTCCTGACTTTC
-	TRBD2	TRBJ2-2	TRBV7-9	CASSLGLAGTNTGELFF	TGTGCCAGCAGCTTGGGACTAGCGGGAACGAACACCGGGGAGCTGTTTTTT
once	-	TRBJ1-4	TRBV30	CAWSRVRGLNEKLFF	TGTGCCTGGAGTCGGGTGAGGGGTCTTAATGAAAAACTGTTTTTT
-	-	TRBJ1-4	TRBV19	CASSIARAANEKLFF	TGTGCCAGTAGTATTGCGCGTGCGGCTAATGAAAAACTGTTTTTT
medium-sized	-	TRBJ2-5	TRBV29-1	CSAEGGGVEETQYF	TGCAGCGCCGAAGGGGGCGGGGTGGAAGAGACCCAGTACTTC
-	-	TRBJ2-3	TRBV18	CASSPNLGGAGPDTQYF	TGTGCCAGCTCACCAAATTTGGGGGGCGCAGGGCCAGATACGCAGTATTTT
-	-	TRBJ1-2	TRBV6-8	CASSYAGFSYGYTF	TGTGCCAGCAGTTACGCAGGGTTTAGCTATGGCTACACCTTC
-	TRBD1	TRBJ2-1	TRBV5-6	CASSWGQGGYNEQFF	TGTGCCAGCAGCTGGGGACAGGGAGGTTACAATGAGCAGTTCTTC
-	TRBD1	TRBJ1-3	TRBV28	CASRRQGSAGNTIYF	TGTGCCAGCAGGAGACAGGGTTCTGCGGGAAACACCATATATTTT
once	-	TRBJ2-5	TRBV7-9	CASSLQEYQETQYF	TGTGCCAGCAGCTTACAAGAGTACCAAGAGACCCAGTACTTC
-	TRBD2	TRBJ2-1	TRBV4-2	CASSQDGGAGSNEQFF	TGTGCCAGCAGCCAAGACGGGGGAGCGGGATCGAATGAGCAGTTCTTC
-	-	TRBJ1-4	TRBV28	CASSLRVWEKLFF	TGTGCCAGCAGCTTGAGGGTCTGGGAAAAACTGTTTTTT
once	TRBD2	TRBJ2-2	TRBV10-3	CAISENPTSGRVTGELFF	TGTGCCATCAGTGAAAACCCCACTAGCGGGAGAGTCACCGGGGAGCTGTTTTTT
few	-	TRBJ2-3	TRBV5-1	CASSLVSATDTQYF	TGCGCCAGCAGCTTGGTGTCAGCCACAGATACGCAGTATTTT
few	-	TRBJ1-4	TRBV5-6	CASSLAGQGFEKLFF	TGTGCCAGCAGCTTGGCGGGCCAGGGTTTCGAAAAACTGTTTTTT
-	TRBD1	TRBJ2-2	TRBV5-6	CASSPWGTGLTGELFF	TGTGCCAGCAGCCCATGGGGGACAGGGCTCACCGGGGAGCTGTTTTTT
few	TRBD1	TRBJ2-7	TRBV4-1	CASSQDSGQVRHEQYF	TGCGCCAGCAGCCAAGACTCCGGACAGGTTAGGCACGAGCAGTACTTC
-	-	TRBJ1-5	TRBV19	CASSIGSGKGNQPQHF	TGTGCCAGTAGTATAGGGTCAGGGAAGGGCAATCAGCCCCAGCATTTT
-	TRBD2	TRBJ2-5	TRBV2	CASTNPGTSGKGQETQYF	TGTGCCAGCACCAACCCCGGGACTAGCGGGAAGGGGCAAGAGACCCAGTACTTC
-	TRBD2	TRBJ2-1	TRBV5-1	CASSFGTSGNEQFF	TGCGCCAGCAGCTTTGGGACTAGCGGAAATGAGCAGTTCTTC
-	-	TRBJ2-7	TRBV6-5	CATHQGAYEQYF	TGTGCCACCCACCAGGGAGCCTACGAGCAGTACTTC
-	TRBD1	TRBJ2-6	TRBV5-4	CASSQGAPGANVLTF	TGTGCCAGCAGCCAGGGGGCACCGGGGGCCAACGTCCTGACTTTC
-	-	TRBJ1-2	TRBV27	CASSERSNYGYTF	TGTGCCAGCAGCGAGAGGAGCAACTATGGCTACACCTTC
once	TRBD1	TRBJ1-1	TRBV15	CATSRGQGANTEAFF	TGTGCCACCAGCAGGGGACAGGGGGCAAACACTGAAGCTTTCTTT
-	-	TRBJ2-7	TRBV29-1	CSVERSREQYF	TGCAGCGTTGAAAGATCGCGGGAGCAGTACTTC
-	-	TRBJ2-2	TRBV6-1	CASTSGRVQTGELFF	TGTGCCAGCACCTCGGGTCGGGTGCAGACCGGGGAGCTGTTTTTT
-	-	TRBJ2-1	TRBV5-1	CASSAPVDNEQFF	TGCGCCAGCAGCGCCCCCGTAGACAATGAGCAGTTCTTC
few	-	TRBJ2-7	TRBV5-1	CASSPRRTYEQYF	TGCGCCAGCAGCCCTCGGCGAACCTACGAGCAGTACTTC
-	-	TRBJ2-5	TRBV7-2	CASSPVGAQYF	TGTGCCAGCAGCCCCGTCGGGGCCCAGTACTTC
-	TRBD1	TRBJ2-5	TRBV6-1	CASGGQGYAETQYF	TGTGCCAGCGGGGGACAGGGTTACGCAGAGACCCAGTACTTC
-	-	TRBJ1-2	TRBV4-1	CASSQVVDSWRDYGYTF	TGCGCCAGCAGCCAAGTGGTTGACTCTTGGAGGGACTATGGCTACACCTTC
-	TRBD1	TRBJ2-1	TRBV25-1	CASSGQGYNEQFF	TGTGCCAGCAGTGGACAGGGGTACAATGAGCAGTTCTTC
-	-	TRBJ1-1	TRBV28	CASSPRRGEAFF	TGTGCCAGCAGTCCTCGAAGGGGTGAAGCTTTCTTT
-	-	TRBJ2-1	TRBV6-1	CASRAPSRYNEQFF	TGTGCCAGCAGGGCACCATCTCGGTACAATGAGCAGTTCTTC
few	-	TRBJ2-5	TRBV11-2	CASSLVRGRETQYF	TGTGCCAGCAGCTTAGTTCGGGGGCGGGAGACCCAGTACTTC
-	TRBD1	TRBJ1-5	TRBV27	CASAGGTGGGNQPQHF	TGTGCCAGCGCTGGGGGGACAGGGGGGGGCAATCAGCCCCAGCATTTT
-	TRBD2	TRBJ2-1	TRBV11-2	CASSLFLAGEEQFF	TGTGCCAGCAGCCTGTTCCTAGCGGGAGAAGAGCAGTTCTTC
-	TRBD2	TRBJ2-1	TRBV27	CASSVTSGGEQFF	TGTGCCAGCAGTGTGACTAGCGGAGGGGAGCAGTTCTTC
few	TRBD1	TRBJ2-2	TRBV5-4	CASGRVNRGRNTGELFF	TGTGCCAGCGGCAGGGTGAACAGGGGTCGGAACACCGGGGAGCTGTTTTTT
-	-	TRBJ2-5	TRBV2	CASTRQWGVRETQYF	TGTGCCAGCACGAGACAGTGGGGAGTTCGAGAGACCCAGTACTTC
-	-	TRBJ2-7	TRBV29-1	CSVGRDGKTYEQYF	TGCAGCGTTGGCCGGGACGGCAAAACCTACGAGCAGTACTTC
-	-	TRBJ1-1	TRBV4-1	CASSQYGPGTEAFF	TGCGCCAGCAGCCAATATGGACCAGGCACTGAAGCTTTCTTT
-	TRBD1	TRBJ1-1	TRBV7-9	CASSRGTDYTEAFF	TGTGCCAGCAGCCGGGGGACAGACTACACTGAAGCTTTCTTT
-	TRBD1	TRBJ2-7	TRBV5-8	CASSLWSTGGFYEQYF	TGTGCCAGCAGCTTGTGGTCGACAGGGGGATTCTACGAGCAGTACTTC
-	-	TRBJ1-2	TRBV6-6	CASSNSQGGYTF	TGTGCCAGCTCAAACAGCCAGGGGGGCTACACCTTC
-	-	TRBJ2-7	TRBV5-1	CASSVAGLGLGANGGEQYF	TGCGCCAGCAGCGTAGCCGGTTTGGGTCTCGGGGCCAACGGGGGCGAGCAGTACTTC
-	-	TRBJ1-2	TRBV19	CASTRFRGAYGYTF	TGTGCCAGTACCCGGTTTCGGGGAGCCTATGGCTACACCTTC
-	TRBD1	TRBJ1-5	TRBV7-3	CASSSRQGQPQHF	TGTGCCAGCAGCTCAAGACAGGGGCAGCCCCAGCATTTT
once	-	TRBJ2-5	TRBV18	CASSPPVGGGETQYF	TGTGCCAGCTCACCACCGGTCGGAGGGGGAGAGACCCAGTACTTC
-	-	TRBJ1-1	TRBV20-1	CSTEHLTEAFF	TGCAGTACCGAACACCTCACTGAAGCTTTCTTT
-	TRBD2	TRBJ2-7	TRBV2	CASRPASGYKQYF	TGTGCCAGCAGGCCCGCTAGCGGTTACAAGCAGTACTTC